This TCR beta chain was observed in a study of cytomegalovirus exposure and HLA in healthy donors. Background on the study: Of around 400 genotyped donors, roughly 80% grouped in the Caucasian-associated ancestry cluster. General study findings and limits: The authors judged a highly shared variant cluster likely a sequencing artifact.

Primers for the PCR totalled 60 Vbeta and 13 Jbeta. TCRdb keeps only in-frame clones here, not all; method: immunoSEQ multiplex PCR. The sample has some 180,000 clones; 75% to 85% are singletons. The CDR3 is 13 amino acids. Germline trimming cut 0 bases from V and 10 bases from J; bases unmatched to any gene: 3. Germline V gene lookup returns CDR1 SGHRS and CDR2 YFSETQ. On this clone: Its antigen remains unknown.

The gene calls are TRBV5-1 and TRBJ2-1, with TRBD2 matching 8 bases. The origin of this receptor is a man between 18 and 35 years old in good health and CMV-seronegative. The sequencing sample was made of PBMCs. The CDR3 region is CASSLEGLDEQFF. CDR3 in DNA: TGCGCCAGCAGCTTGGAGGGACTAGACGAGCAGTTCTTC.